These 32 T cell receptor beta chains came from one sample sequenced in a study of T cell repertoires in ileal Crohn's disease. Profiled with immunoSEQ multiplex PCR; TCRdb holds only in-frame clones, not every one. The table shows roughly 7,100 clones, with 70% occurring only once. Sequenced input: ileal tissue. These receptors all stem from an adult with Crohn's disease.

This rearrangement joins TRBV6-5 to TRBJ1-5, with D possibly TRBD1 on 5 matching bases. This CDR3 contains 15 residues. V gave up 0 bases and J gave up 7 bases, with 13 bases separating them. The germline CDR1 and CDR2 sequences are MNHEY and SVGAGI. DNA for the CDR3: TGTGCCAGCAGTTACTCGCCAGGGTTGGGGCAGCCCCAGCATTTT. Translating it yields CASSYSPGLGQPQHF.

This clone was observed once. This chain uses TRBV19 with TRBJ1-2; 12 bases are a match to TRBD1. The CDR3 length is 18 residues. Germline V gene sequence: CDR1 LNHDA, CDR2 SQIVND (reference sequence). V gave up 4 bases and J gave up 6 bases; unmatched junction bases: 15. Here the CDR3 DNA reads TGTGCCAGTAGTACCCGAAAAATCCGGGACAGGGGGCGTAATGGCTACACCTTC. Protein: CASSTRKIRDRGRNGYTF. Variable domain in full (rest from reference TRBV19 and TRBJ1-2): DGGITQSPKYLFRKEGQNVTLSCEQNLNHDAMYWYRQDPGQGLRLIYYSQIVNDFQKGDIAEGYSVSREKKESFPLTVTSAQKNPTAFYLCASSTRKIRDRGRNGYTFGSGTRLTVV.

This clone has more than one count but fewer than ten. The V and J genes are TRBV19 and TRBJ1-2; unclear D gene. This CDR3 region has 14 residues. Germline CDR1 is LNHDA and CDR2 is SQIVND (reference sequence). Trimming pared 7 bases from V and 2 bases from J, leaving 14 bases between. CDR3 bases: TGTGCCAGTACCGTCCAGGAGGGAAACTATGGCTACACCTTC. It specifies CASTVQEGNYGYTF. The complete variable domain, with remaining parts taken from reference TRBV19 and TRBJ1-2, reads DGGITQSPKYLFRKEGQNVTLSCEQNLNHDAMYWYRQDPGQGLRLIYYSQIVNDFQKGDIAEGYSVSREKKESFPLTVTSAQKNPTAFYLCASTVQEGNYGYTFGSGTRLTVV.

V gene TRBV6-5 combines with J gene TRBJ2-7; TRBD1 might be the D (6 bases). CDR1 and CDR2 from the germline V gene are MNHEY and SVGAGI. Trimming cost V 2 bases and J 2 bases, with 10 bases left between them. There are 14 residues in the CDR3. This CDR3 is CASSYGDTPYEQYF. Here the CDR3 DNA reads TGTGCCAGCAGTTACGGGGACACCCCCTACGAGCAGTACTTC.

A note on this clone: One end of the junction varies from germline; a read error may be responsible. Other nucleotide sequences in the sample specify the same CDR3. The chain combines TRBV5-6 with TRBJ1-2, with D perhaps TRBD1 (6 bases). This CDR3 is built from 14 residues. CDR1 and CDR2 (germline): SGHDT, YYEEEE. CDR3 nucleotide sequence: TGTGCCAGCAGTAAACAGGGACGGAACTATGGCTACACCTTT. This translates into CASSKQGRNYGYTF. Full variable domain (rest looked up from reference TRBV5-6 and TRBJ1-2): DAGVTQSPTHLIKTRGQQVTLRCSPKSGHDTVSWYQQALGQGPQFIFQYYEEEERQRGNFPDRFSGHQFPNYSSELNVNALLLGDSALYLCASSKQGRNYGYTFGSGTRLTVV.

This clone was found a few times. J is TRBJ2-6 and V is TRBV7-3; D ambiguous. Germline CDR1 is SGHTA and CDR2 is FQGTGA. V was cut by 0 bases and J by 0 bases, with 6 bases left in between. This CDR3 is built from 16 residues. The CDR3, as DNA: TGTGCCAGCAGCTTAACCGGTAGCTCTGGGGCCAACGTCCTGACTTTC. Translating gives CASSLTGSSGANVLTF. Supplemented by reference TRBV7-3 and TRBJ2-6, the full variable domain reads GAGVSQTPSNKVTEKGKYVELRCDPISGHTALYWYRQSLGQGPEFLIYFQGTGAADDSGLPNDRFFAVRPEGSVSTLKIQRTERGDSAVYLCASSLTGSSGANVLTFGAGSRLTVL.

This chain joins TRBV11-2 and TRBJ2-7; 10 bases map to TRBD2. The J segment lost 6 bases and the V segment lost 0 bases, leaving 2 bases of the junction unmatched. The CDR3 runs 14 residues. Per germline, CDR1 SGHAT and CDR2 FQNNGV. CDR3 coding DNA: TGTGCCAGCAGCTTAGAAGCGGGGGGGCGCGAGCAGTACTTC. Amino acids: CASSLEAGGREQYF.

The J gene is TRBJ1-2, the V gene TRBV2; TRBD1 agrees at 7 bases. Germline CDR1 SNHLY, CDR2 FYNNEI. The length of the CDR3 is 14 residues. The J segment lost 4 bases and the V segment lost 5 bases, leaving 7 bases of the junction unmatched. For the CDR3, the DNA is TGTGCCAGCAGTACCCTTGACAGGGCCTATGGCTACACCTTC. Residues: CASSTLDRAYGYTF.

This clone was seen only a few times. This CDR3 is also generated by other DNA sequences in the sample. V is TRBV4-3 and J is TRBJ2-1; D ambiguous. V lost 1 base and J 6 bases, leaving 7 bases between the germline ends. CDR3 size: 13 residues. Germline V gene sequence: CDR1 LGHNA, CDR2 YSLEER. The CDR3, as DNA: TGCGCCAGCAGCCAAGGGCCGGGCAATGAGCAGTTCTTC. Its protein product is CASSQGPGNEQFF.

CDR3 sequence (DNA): TGCGCCAGCCATTGGGGCGGGGAAACGGACGAGCAGTACTTC. The encoded protein is CASHWGGETDEQYF. This chain links TRBV5-1 with TRBJ2-5; the D gene is possibly TRBD2 (6 bases). The J call may be mistaken, given a closer DNA end match to TRBJ2-7. The CDR3 is 14 residues long. CDR1 and CDR2 (germline): SGHRS, YFSETQ.

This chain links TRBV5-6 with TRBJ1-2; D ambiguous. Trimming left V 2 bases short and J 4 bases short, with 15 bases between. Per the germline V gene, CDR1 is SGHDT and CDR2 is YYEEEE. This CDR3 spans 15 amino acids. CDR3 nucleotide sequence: TGTGCCAGCAGCTTAGATACAGAATTTTCCTATGGCTACACCTTC. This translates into CASSLDTEFSYGYTF.

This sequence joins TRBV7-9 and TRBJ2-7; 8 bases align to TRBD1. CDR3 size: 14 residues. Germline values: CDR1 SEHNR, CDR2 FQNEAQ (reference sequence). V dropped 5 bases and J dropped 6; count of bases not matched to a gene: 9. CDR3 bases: TGTGCCAGCAGCATCCTGACAGGGGCCGCCGAGCAGTACTTC. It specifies CASSILTGAAEQYF.

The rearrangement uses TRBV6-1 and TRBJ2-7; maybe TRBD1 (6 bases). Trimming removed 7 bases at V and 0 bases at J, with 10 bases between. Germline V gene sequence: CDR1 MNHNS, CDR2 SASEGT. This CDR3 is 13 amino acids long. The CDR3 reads CASNLDSSYEQYF. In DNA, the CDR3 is TGTGCCAGCAATCTGGACAGCTCCTACGAGCAGTACTTC.

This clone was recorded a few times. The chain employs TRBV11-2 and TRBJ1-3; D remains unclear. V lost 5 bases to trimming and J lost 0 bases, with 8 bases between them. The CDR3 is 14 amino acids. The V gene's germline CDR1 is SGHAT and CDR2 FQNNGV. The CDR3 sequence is CASSLQSSGNTIYF. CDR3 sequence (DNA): TGTGCCAGCAGCCTACAGAGCTCTGGAAACACCATATATTTT.

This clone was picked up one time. The CDR3 nucleotides read TGCGCCAGCTCCCTCGGAGGGATGGATGGCAATCAGCCCCAGCATTTT. Translation: CASSLGGMDGNQPQHF. The chain carries TRBV5-1 and TRBJ1-5; D not resolved. Germline V gene data show CDR1 as SGHRS and CDR2 as YFSETQ. The CDR3 is 16 residues long. Trimming left V 7 bases short and J 2 bases short, with 19 bases between. The full variable domain, with the rest looked up from reference TRBV5-1 and TRBJ1-5, is KAGVTQTPRYLIKTRGQQVTLSCSPISGHRSVSWYQQTPGQGLQFLFEYFSETQRNKGNFPGRFSGRQFSNSRSEMNVSTLELGDSALYLCASSLGGMDGNQPQHFGDGTRLSIL.

CDR3 sequence (DNA): TGTGCCAGCAGCTGGGACATCAATCAGCCCCAGCATTTT. Its translation is CASSWDINQPQHF. V gene TRBV6-1 combines with J gene TRBJ1-5, with D possibly matching TRBD1 (6 bases). The germline V and J ends were trimmed by 6 bases and 3 bases, with 9 bases remaining between them. This CDR3 has 13 residues. From germline, CDR1 is MNHNS and CDR2 SASEGT.

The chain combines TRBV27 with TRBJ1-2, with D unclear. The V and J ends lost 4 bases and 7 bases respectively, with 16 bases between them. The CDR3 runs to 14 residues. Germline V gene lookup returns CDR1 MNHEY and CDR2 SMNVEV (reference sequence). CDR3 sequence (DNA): TGTGCCAGCAGTTACTTCCGGGATTCCCCTGGCTACACCTTC. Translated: CASSYFRDSPGYTF.

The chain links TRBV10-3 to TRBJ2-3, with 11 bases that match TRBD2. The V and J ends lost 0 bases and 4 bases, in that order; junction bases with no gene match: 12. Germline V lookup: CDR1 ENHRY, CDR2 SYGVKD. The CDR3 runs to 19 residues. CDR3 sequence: CAISESIGTSGRLADTQYF. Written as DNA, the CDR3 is TGTGCCATCAGTGAGTCGATCGGGACTAGCGGTCGATTGGCAGATACGCAGTATTTT.

For the CDR3, the DNA is TGTGCCAGCAGCCAAGACAGGGACGAAGCCTACGAGCAGTACTTC. This codes for CASSQDRDEAYEQYF. The V call is TRBV27, the J call TRBJ2-7; 7 nucleotides match TRBD1. The CDR3 totals 15 residues. Germline loops: CDR1 MNHEY, CDR2 SMNVEV (reference sequence). Trimming took 6 bases from V and 2 from J; bases not matched to a gene: 10.

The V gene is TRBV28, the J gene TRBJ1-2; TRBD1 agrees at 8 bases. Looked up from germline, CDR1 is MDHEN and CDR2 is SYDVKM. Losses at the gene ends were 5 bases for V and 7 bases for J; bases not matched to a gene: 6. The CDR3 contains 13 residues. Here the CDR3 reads CASSDRGGGGYTF. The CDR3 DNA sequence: TGTGCCAGCAGTGACAGGGGCGGGGGTGGCTACACCTTC.

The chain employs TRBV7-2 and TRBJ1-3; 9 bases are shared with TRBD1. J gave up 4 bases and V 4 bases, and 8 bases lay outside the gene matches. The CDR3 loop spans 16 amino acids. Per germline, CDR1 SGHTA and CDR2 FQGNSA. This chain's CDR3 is CASSSLQGAGGNTIYF. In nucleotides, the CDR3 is TGTGCCAGCAGCTCCTTACAGGGGGCGGGAGGAAACACCATATATTTT.

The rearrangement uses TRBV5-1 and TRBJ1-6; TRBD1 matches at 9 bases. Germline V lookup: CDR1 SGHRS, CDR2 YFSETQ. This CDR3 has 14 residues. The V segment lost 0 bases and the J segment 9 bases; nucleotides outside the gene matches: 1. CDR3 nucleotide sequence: TGCGCCAGCAGCTTGGAGACAGGGGGTTCACCCCTCCACTTT. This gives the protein CASSLETGGSPLHF.

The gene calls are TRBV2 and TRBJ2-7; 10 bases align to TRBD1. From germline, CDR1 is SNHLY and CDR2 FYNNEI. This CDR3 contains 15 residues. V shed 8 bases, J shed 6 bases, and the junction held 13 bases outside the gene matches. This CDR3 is CASPRRDRGTSEQYF. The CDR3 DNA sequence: TGTGCCAGCCCGCGGCGGGACAGGGGTACGTCCGAGCAGTACTTC.

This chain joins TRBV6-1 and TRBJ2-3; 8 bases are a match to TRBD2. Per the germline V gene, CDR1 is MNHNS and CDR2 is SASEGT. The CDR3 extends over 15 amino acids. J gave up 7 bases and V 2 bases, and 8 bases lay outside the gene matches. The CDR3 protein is CASSESGTSRNTQYF. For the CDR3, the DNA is TGTGCCAGCAGTGAATCCGGGACTAGTAGGAATACGCAGTATTTT.

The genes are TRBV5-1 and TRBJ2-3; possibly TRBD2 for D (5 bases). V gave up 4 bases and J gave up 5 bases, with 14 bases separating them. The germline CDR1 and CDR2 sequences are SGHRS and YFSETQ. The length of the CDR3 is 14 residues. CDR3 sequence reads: CASSLLPGEDTQYF. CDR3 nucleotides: TGCGCCAGCAGCCTGCTACCCGGGGAAGATACGCAGTATTTT.

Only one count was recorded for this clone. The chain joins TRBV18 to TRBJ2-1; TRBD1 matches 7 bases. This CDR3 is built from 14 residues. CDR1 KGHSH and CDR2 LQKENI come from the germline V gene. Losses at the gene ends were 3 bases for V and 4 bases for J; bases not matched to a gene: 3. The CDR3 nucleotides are TGTGCCAGCTCACCGGCAGGGGGTTACAATGAGCAGTTCTTC. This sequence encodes CASSPAGGYNEQFF. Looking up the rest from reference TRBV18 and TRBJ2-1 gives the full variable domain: NAGVMQNPRHLVRRRGQEARLRCSPMKGHSHVYWYRQLPEEGLKFMVYLQKENIIDESGMPKERFSAEFPKEGPSILRIQQVVRGDSAAYFCASSPAGGYNEQFFGPGTRLTVL.

The CDR3 region has the DNA TGTGCCAGCACTGCCGAGGCTCTGCTGTCCTACAATGAGCAGTTCTTC. Protein: CASTAEALLSYNEQFF. The chain carries TRBV2 and TRBJ2-1, with unresolved D. Per the germline V gene, CDR1 is SNHLY and CDR2 is FYNNEI. The CDR3 loop spans 16 amino acids. V lost 7 bases to trimming and J lost 1 base, with 17 bases between them.

CDR3 in DNA: TGTGCCAGCAGTGGAGACAGTGTCGCAACTAATGAAAAACTGTTTTTT. Protein: CASSGDSVATNEKLFF. The chain links TRBV6-1 to TRBJ1-4; weak D call: TRBD1 (5 bases). V was shortened by 4 bases and J by 0 bases, with 12 bases between the two germline ends. This CDR3 has 16 residues. Germline V gives CDR1 MNHNS, CDR2 SASEGT.

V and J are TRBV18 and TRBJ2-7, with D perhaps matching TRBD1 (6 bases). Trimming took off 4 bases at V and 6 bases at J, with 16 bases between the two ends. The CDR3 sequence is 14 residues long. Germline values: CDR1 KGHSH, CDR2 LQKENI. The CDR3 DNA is TGTGCCAGCTCACTCGGACAGAGCACTCTCGAGCAGTACTTC. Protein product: CASSLGQSTLEQYF.

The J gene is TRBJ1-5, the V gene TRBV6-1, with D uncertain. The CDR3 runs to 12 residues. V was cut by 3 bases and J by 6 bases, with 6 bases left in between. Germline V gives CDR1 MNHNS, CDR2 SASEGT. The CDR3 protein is CASSDSGQPQHF. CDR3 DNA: TGTGCCAGCAGTGATTCGGGTCAGCCCCAGCATTTT.

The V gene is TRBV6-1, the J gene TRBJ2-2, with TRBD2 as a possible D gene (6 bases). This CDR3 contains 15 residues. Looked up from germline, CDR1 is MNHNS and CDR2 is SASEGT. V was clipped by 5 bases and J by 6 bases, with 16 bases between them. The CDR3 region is CASSLETSLAGELFF. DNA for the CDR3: TGTGCCAGCAGTTTGGAGACTAGTCTAGCCGGGGAGCTGTTTTTT.

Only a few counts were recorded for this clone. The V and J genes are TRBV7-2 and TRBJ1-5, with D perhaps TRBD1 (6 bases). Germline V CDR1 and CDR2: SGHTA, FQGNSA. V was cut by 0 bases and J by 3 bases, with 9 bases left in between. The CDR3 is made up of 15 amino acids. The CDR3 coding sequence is TGTGCCAGCAGCTTAGCGAGGGGACACAATCAGCCCCAGCATTTT. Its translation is CASSLARGHNQPQHF. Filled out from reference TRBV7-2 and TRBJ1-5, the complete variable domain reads GAGVSQSPSNKVTEKGKDVELRCDPISGHTALYWYRQSLGQGLEFLIYFQGNSAPDKSGLPSDRFSAERTGGSVSTLTIQRTQQEDSAVYLCASSLARGHNQPQHFGDGTRLSIL.